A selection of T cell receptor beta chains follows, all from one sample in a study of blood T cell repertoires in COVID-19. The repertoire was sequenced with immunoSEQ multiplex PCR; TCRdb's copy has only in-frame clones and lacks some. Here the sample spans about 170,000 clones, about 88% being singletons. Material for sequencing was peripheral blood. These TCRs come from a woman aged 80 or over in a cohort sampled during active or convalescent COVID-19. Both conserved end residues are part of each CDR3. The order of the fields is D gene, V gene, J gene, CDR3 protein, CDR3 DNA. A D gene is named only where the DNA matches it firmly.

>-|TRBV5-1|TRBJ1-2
CASSPEPANYGYTF
TGCGCCAGCAGTCCGGAGCCAGCTAACTATGGCTACACCTTC
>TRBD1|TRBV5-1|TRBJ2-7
CASSQMGTGFVHEQYF
TGCGCCAGCAGCCAGATGGGGACAGGATTCGTGCACGAGCAGTACTTC
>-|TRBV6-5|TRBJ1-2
CASSYPYGGGYTF
TGTGCCAGCAGTTATCCCTACGGGGGTGGCTACACCTTC
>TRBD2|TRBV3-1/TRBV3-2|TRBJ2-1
CASSQSGAPYNEQFF
TGTGCCAGCAGTCAAAGCGGGGCCCCCTACAATGAGCAGTTCTTC
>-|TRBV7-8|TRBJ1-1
CASSFRGWGYDTEAFF
TGTGCCAGCAGCTTCCGGGGGTGGGGTTACGACACTGAAGCTTTCTTT
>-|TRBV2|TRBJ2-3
CASRQASTDTQYF
TGTGCCAGCAGACAGGCTAGCACAGATACGCAGTATTTT
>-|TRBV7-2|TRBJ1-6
CASSLQNSPLHF
TGTGCCAGCAGCCTACAGAATTCACCCCTCCACTTT
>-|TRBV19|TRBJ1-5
CATRQGNQPQHF
TGTGCCACGCGTCAGGGCAATCAGCCCCAGCATTTT
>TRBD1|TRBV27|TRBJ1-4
CASSSTKDRGHSLVFF
TGTGCCAGCAGTTCTACCAAGGACAGGGGCCATAGTTTGGTGTTTTTT
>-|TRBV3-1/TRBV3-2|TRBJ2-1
CASSQGTWEQFF
TGTGCCAGCAGCCAAGGAACTTGGGAGCAGTTCTTC
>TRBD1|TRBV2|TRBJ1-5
CASSGQGGNQPQHF
TGTGCCAGCAGCGGACAGGGAGGCAATCAGCCCCAGCATTTT